The 26 T cell receptor beta chains below come from one sample, sequenced in a study of T cell repertoires in cytomegalovirus infection. From the reads, TCRdb called clonotypes with MiXCR, one entry per CDR3 protein. The data hold more than 45,000 distinct CDR3 sequences, with approximately 36% observed a single time. What these receptors recognize is not known. The material sequenced was PBMCs, sequenced either directly or after in vitro stimulation (not recorded which). These receptors were obtained from a human donor in good health (CMV status not recorded). Some clones in this sample may be carry-over from other donors' samples.

This clonotype occurred many times. The chain has TRBV7-6 and TRBJ2-2, with a weak D call TRBD2 (6 bases). CDR3 length: 14 amino acids. V shed 6 bases and J shed 7 bases, with 15 bases lying between them. Germline assignment: CDR1 SGHVS and CDR2 FNYEAQ. The CDR3 DNA follows: TGTGCCAGCAGTCGCGGGACCGCGGGCGGGGAGCTGTTTTTT. It specifies CASSRGTAGGELFF.

This clonotype was detected only a few times. The gene calls are TRBV7-9 and TRBJ1-6; D possibly corresponds to TRBD1 (5 bases). Germline V gives CDR1 SEHNR, CDR2 FQNEAQ (reference sequence). Trimming stripped 5 bases from V and 7 bases from J, with 24 bases between. This CDR3 comprises 18 residues. CDR3 sequence (DNA): TGTGCCAGCAGCCGCCCCCCCGGGACGGAGGCTTACAATTCACCCCTCCACTTT. Translated: CASSRPPGTEAYNSPLHF.

V is TRBV10-3 and J is TRBJ2-7; D possibly corresponds to TRBD1 (6 bases). Germline V gene sequence: CDR1 ENHRY, CDR2 SYGVKD. The CDR3 loop spans 14 amino acids. Trimming removed 6 bases from V and 5 bases from J, with 17 bases in between. CDR3 in amino acids: CAISPGTRRNEQYF. The CDR3, as DNA: TGTGCCATCAGCCCTGGGACACGGCGGAACGAGCAGTACTTC.

This clonotype was seen more than once but under ten times. The chain recombines TRBV20-1 with TRBJ2-3; possibly TRBD1 for D (6 bases). Germline values: CDR1 DFQATT, CDR2 SNEGSKA (reference sequence). This CDR3 region has 14 residues. The germline V and J ends were trimmed by 5 bases and 0 bases, with 12 bases remaining between them. CDR3 residues: CSADGTSSTDTQYF. In DNA form, the CDR3 reads TGCAGTGCTGATGGGACATCTAGCACAGATACGCAGTATTTT.

This clonotype has more than one count but fewer than ten. CDR3 protein: CASSSWDRGNYGYTF. The CDR3 nucleotides read TGTGCCAGCAGCTCTTGGGACAGGGGAAACTATGGCTACACCTTC. This chain links TRBV7-9 with TRBJ1-2; 10 positions agree with TRBD1. The V gene end was trimmed by 4 bases and the J gene end by 2 bases; junction bases not matched to a gene: 4. CDR1 and CDR2 (germline): SEHNR, FQNEAQ (reference sequence). The CDR3 runs to 15 residues.

This clonotype was counted many times. The rearrangement uses TRBV7-2 and TRBJ1-3; 7 nucleotides line up with TRBD1. Germline assignment: CDR1 SGHTA and CDR2 FQGNSA. This CDR3 spans 13 amino acids. With 5 bases clipped from V and 4 bases from J, the junction kept 2 bases outside the gene matches. This CDR3 reads CASSPDRGNTIYF. CDR3 nucleotide sequence: TGTGCCAGCAGCCCGGACAGGGGAAACACCATATATTTT.

Written as DNA, the CDR3 is TGTGCCAGCACTTGGACAGGGTCCGGCAATGAGCAGTTCTTC. It encodes CASTWTGSGNEQFF. The J gene is TRBJ2-1, the V gene TRBV6-6; 8 bases are a match to TRBD1. Trimming took 7 bases from V and 6 from J; bases not matched to a gene: 8. The CDR3 sequence is 14 residues long. Germline values: CDR1 MNHNY, CDR2 SVGAGI (reference sequence).

The chain links TRBV20-1 to TRBJ2-5; either TRBD1 or TRBD2 may fit D (5 bases each). The CDR3 has 14 residues. Germline V gives CDR1 DFQATT, CDR2 SNEGSKA (reference sequence). Between the trimmed V and J ends, which lost 1 base and 2 bases, there was a span of 11 bases. CDR3 residues: CSARVGTLQETQYF. The CDR3 coding sequence is TGCAGTGCTAGAGTTGGGACGTTGCAAGAGACCCAGTACTTC.

This clonotype appeared many times. The genes are TRBV7-9 and TRBJ1-1; D unclear. This CDR3 has 15 residues. Trimming pared 5 bases from V and 0 bases from J, leaving 13 bases between. Germline loops: CDR1 SEHNR, CDR2 FQNEAQ (reference sequence). The CDR3 sequence: CASSPPEGLNTEAFF. The CDR3 nucleotides are TGTGCCAGCAGCCCCCCTGAAGGCCTGAACACTGAAGCTTTCTTT. The full variable domain, in which reference TRBV7-9 and TRBJ1-1 provide the parts outside the CDR3, is DTGVSQNPRHKITKRGQNVTFRCDPISEHNRLYWYRQTLGQGPEFLTYFQNEAQLEKSRLLSDRFSAERPKGSFSTLEIQRTEQGDSAMYLCASSPPEGLNTEAFFGQGTRLTVV.

The chain is built from TRBV4-1 and TRBJ2-5; D is perhaps TRBD2 (7 bases). With 4 bases removed from V and 1 base from J, the gap between germline ends came to 16 bases. The CDR3 runs to 16 residues. From germline, CDR1 is MGHRA and CDR2 YSYEKL. As DNA, the CDR3 is TGCGCCAGCAGCCCTTGGGGGGGGGCCATCCAAGAGACCCAGTACTTC. It specifies CASSPWGGAIQETQYF.

The chain uses TRBV11-2 and TRBJ2-1; D is unresolved. The CDR3 totals 13 residues. The germline gives CDR1 SGHAT, CDR2 FQNNGV. The V end lost 1 base, the J end lost 8 bases, and 9 bases lay between the germline ends. The CDR3 nucleotides read TGTGCCAGCAGCTTAGCCCTACGGGATGAGCAGTTCTTC. Protein product: CASSLALRDEQFF.

V is TRBV20-1 and J is TRBJ1-1; no firm D call. Germline assignment: CDR1 DFQATT and CDR2 SNEGSKA (reference sequence). The CDR3 covers 13 residues. The germline V and J ends were trimmed by 6 bases and 0 bases, with 11 bases remaining between them. DNA of the CDR3: TGCAGTGCGACGGAGGGTATGAACACTGAAGCTTTCTTT. Its protein is CSATEGMNTEAFF.

The chain is built from TRBV5-1 and TRBJ2-5; D might be TRBD2 (5 bases). Per germline, CDR1 SGHRS and CDR2 YFSETQ. This CDR3 comprises 16 residues. V lost 0 bases and J 4 bases, leaving 16 bases between the germline ends. The CDR3 bases are TGCGCCAGCAGCTTGGCGGGCAGGAGGATAGGAGAGACCCAGTACTTC. Amino acid sequence: CASSLAGRRIGETQYF.

This clonotype was seen more than once but under ten times. The chain joins TRBV5-6 to TRBJ2-5, with D unclear. The CDR3 is made up of 13 amino acids. Trimming pared 0 bases from V and 5 bases from J, leaving 8 bases between. Looked up from germline, CDR1 is SGHDT and CDR2 is YYEEEE. CDR3 in DNA: TGTGCCAGCAGCTTGGAAGGGATTGAGACCCAGTACTTC. It codes for CASSLEGIETQYF.

Sample share makes this clonotype medium-sized. V is TRBV4-3 and J is TRBJ2-7, with TRBD2 as a possible D gene (5 bases). Trimming took off 1 base at V and 0 bases at J, with 10 bases between the two ends. Per the germline V gene, CDR1 is LGHNA and CDR2 is YSLEER. The CDR3 covers 15 residues. The CDR3 loop is CASSQVLASSYEQYF. The CDR3 bases are TGCGCCAGCAGCCAAGTGCTAGCTAGCTCCTACGAGCAGTACTTC.

This rearrangement joins TRBV7-8 to TRBJ1-1, with a possible D match to TRBD1 (6 bases). Trimming removed 4 bases at V and 6 bases at J, with 18 bases between. Germline loops: CDR1 SGHVS, CDR2 FQNEAQ. This CDR3 comprises 15 residues. CDR3 amino acids: CASSSRPRGSAEAFF. CDR3 in DNA: TGTGCCAGCAGCTCGAGACCTAGGGGGAGCGCTGAAGCTTTCTTT.

The chain uses TRBV2 and TRBJ1-2; D may be TRBD1 (5 bases). CDR3 length: 13 amino acids. Per the germline V gene, CDR1 is SNHLY and CDR2 is FYNNEI. V lost 10 bases, J lost 4 bases, and 16 bases lay in between. CDR3 nucleotides: TGTGCCATCAGGGACGGCCCTGCCTATGGCTACACCTTC. The encoded protein is CAIRDGPAYGYTF.

The chain links TRBV6-1 to TRBJ2-7, with TRBD1 matching over 8 bases. This CDR3 contains 12 residues. The trim removed 10 bases at V and 4 bases at J, leaving 6 bases unmatched. CDR1 and CDR2 from the germline V gene are MNHNS and SASEGT. The CDR3 sequence is CATRQGRYEQYF. The CDR3 region has the DNA TGTGCCACTAGACAGGGGCGTTACGAGCAGTACTTC.

This clonotype was counted only a few times. The chain joins TRBV11-2 to TRBJ2-5; no clear D gene. The germline gives CDR1 SGHAT, CDR2 FQNNGV. V was cut by 4 bases and J by 12 bases, with 15 bases left in between. The CDR3 length is 12 residues. Here the CDR3 reads CASSSLIGVKYF. DNA of the CDR3: TGTGCCAGCAGCTCGTTAATCGGCGTAAAGTACTTC.

This clonotype was detected a few times. CDR3 DNA sequence: TGTGCCAGTAGTAGTTGGCAGTACGGCTACACCTTC. Its translation: CASSSWQYGYTF. The rearrangement uses TRBV19 and TRBJ1-2, with D uncertain. CDR1 and CDR2 (germline): LNHDA, SQIVND (reference sequence). The V and J ends lost 4 bases and 8 bases respectively, with 11 bases between them. The CDR3 runs 12 residues. Full variable domain (remainder filled in from reference TRBV19 and TRBJ1-2): DGGITQSPKYLFRKEGQNVTLSCEQNLNHDAMYWYRQDPGQGLRLIYYSQIVNDFQKGDIAEGYSVSREKKESFPLTVTSAQKNPTAFYLCASSSWQYGYTFGSGTRLTVV.

The J gene is TRBJ2-5, the V gene TRBV5-4; 9 positions match TRBD1. CDR3 size: 13 residues. Trimming at V came to 6 bases and at J to 5 bases, leaving 5 bases not matched to a gene. Germline assignment: CDR1 SGHNT and CDR2 YYREEE (reference sequence). The CDR3 region has the DNA TGTGCCAGCAACAGGGGGCTCGGGGAGACCCAGTACTTC. It encodes CASNRGLGETQYF. The full variable domain, rest sourced from reference TRBV5-4 and TRBJ2-5, is ETGVTQSPTHLIKTRGQQVTLRCSSQSGHNTVSWYQQALGQGPQFIFQYYREEENGRGNFPPRFSGLQFPNYSSELNVNALELDDSALYLCASNRGLGETQYFGPGTRLLVL.

In this sample, this clonotype turned up a few times. This chain joins TRBV7-8 and TRBJ1-2; possibly TRBD1 for D (5 bases). The germline V gene has CDR1 SGHVS and CDR2 FQNEAQ. V was clipped by 3 bases and J by 8 bases, with 16 bases between them. The CDR3 covers 14 residues. This chain's CDR3 is CASSFSGASEGYTF. The CDR3 DNA reads TGTGCCAGCAGCTTCTCCGGGGCCTCGGAGGGCTACACCTTC.

This clonotype was detected a few times. The chain recombines TRBV6-2 or TRBV6-3 with TRBJ1-1; the match to TRBD1 covers 7 bases. The germline gives CDR1 MNHEY, CDR2 SVGEGT. The CDR3 spans 14 residues. J gave up 3 bases and V 5 bases, and 6 bases lay outside the gene matches. The CDR3 here is CASSKGGADTEAFF. In DNA, the CDR3 is TGTGCCAGCAGTAAAGGGGGCGCGGACACTGAAGCTTTCTTT.

J is TRBJ2-7 and V is TRBV3-1, with 7 nucleotides matching TRBD1. The CDR3 contains 14 residues. Germline V gene lookup returns CDR1 LGHDT and CDR2 YNNKEL (reference sequence). V trimming: 2 bases; J trimming: 1 base; junction bases outside the gene matches: 2. The CDR3 coding sequence is TGTGCCAGCAGCCAACAGACAGGGTCCTACGAGCAGTACTTC. Residues: CASSQQTGSYEQYF.

This clonotype was seen more than once but under ten times. The chain carries TRBV25-1 and TRBJ2-5, with 9 bases fitting TRBD2. This CDR3 is built from 16 residues. Germline V lookup: CDR1 MGHDK, CDR2 SYGVNS. V lost 4 bases and J lost 1; bases outside the gene matches: 7. CDR3 loop: CASSALNSGGQETQYF. Here the CDR3 DNA reads TGTGCCAGCAGTGCGCTGAATAGCGGGGGCCAAGAGACCCAGTACTTC.

This clonotype occurred once. V gene TRBV6-1 combines with J gene TRBJ1-2, with a tentative D call TRBD1 (5 bases). Germline V gene lookup returns CDR1 MNHNS and CDR2 SASEGT. The ends were cut back, 8 bases at V and 8 bases at J, with 18 bases in the middle. The CDR3 covers 13 residues. The CDR3 protein is CASDPSGHNGYTF. The CDR3 DNA reads TGTGCCAGCGATCCCTCTGGACACAACGGCTACACCTTC.